This T cell receptor (beta chain) was recovered during a study of OX40 agonist ivuxolimab in advanced cancers. Overall study: Treatment of patients was with ivuxolimab, an agonistic anti-OX40 (CD134) antibody. The study gave patients intravenous ivuxolimab at 0.01 to 10 mg/kg every 2 weeks. Cancers in dose escalation were hepatocellular, melanoma, renal cell and head and neck. The dose-escalation cohort was about 80% male, with a mean age of around 60 years, ranging about 20 to 85.

The data were produced by immunoSEQ multiplex PCR, yet TCRdb's version contains in-frame clones alone and is incomplete. The table has just over 95,000 clones, around 85% seen once. CDR1 is MNHNS, CDR2 SASEGT, per germline. The CDR3 covers 16 residues. Trimming shortened V by 2 bases and J by 4 bases, and 18 bases separated the two germline ends. The chain combines TRBV6-1 with TRBJ2-7, with D perhaps matching TRBD2 (7 bases). The starting material was CD4+ or CD8+ T cells sorted from blood, obtained in a trial of the OX40 agonist ivuxolimab. The TCR sequence derives from an adult with an advanced solid tumor such as melanoma, head and neck, liver or kidney cancer. CDR3 residues: CASSEWITGRDYEQYF. The CDR3 DNA reads TGTGCCAGCAGTGAATGGATTACAGGGAGGGATTACGAGCAGTACTTC.